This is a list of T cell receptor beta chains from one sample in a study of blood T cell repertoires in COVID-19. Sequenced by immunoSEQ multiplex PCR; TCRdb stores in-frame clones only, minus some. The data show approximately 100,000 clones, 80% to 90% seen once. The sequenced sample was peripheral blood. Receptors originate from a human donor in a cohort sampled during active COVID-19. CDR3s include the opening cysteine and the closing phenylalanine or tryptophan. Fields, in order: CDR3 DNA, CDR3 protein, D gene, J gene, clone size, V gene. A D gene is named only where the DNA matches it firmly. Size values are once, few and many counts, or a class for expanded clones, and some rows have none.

CDR3nt: TGTGCCAGCAGCTTATTAAACCAGGCCGCCTTC; CDR3aa: CASSLLNQAAF; d_gene: NA; j_gene: TRBJ1-2; abundance: NA; v_gene: TRBV11-3
CDR3nt: TGTGCCAGCACCCCGGGCGGGGAGCTGTTTTTT; CDR3aa: CASTPGGELFF; d_gene: NA; j_gene: TRBJ2-2; abundance: NA; v_gene: TRBV12-3/TRBV12-4
CDR3nt: TGTGCCAGCAGTTTGTCGTCAGTGGGGCAGCGATACTACGAGCAGTACTTC; CDR3aa: CASSLSSVGQRYYEQYF; d_gene: NA; j_gene: TRBJ2-7; abundance: NA; v_gene: TRBV28
CDR3nt: TGTGCCAGCAAAGCGGCAGGTCCCGTTTCGGGGGAGCTGTTTTTT; CDR3aa: CASKAAGPVSGELFF; d_gene: NA; j_gene: TRBJ2-2; abundance: NA; v_gene: TRBV14
CDR3nt: TGTGCCAGCAGCCAAGTTGGCGGGGGGACCGGGGAGCTGTTTTTT; CDR3aa: CASSQVGGGTGELFF; d_gene: TRBD2; j_gene: TRBJ2-2; abundance: once; v_gene: TRBV4-2
CDR3nt: TGTGCCAGCAGCCCCCACTACGAGCAGTACTTC; CDR3aa: CASSPHYEQYF; d_gene: NA; j_gene: TRBJ2-7; abundance: NA; v_gene: TRBV11-2
CDR3nt: TGTGCCAGTAGTACACAGGGTTCTGGGGCCAACGTCCTGACTTTC; CDR3aa: CASSTQGSGANVLTF; d_gene: NA; j_gene: TRBJ2-6; abundance: NA; v_gene: TRBV19
CDR3nt: TGTGCCAGCAGTTCCTTTCCGGGACAGGGATTCGGCTACACCTTC; CDR3aa: CASSSFPGQGFGYTF; d_gene: TRBD1; j_gene: TRBJ1-2; abundance: NA; v_gene: TRBV28
CDR3nt: TGCGCCAGCACCGGAGGGGTAACTGGGGCCAACGTCCTGACTTTC; CDR3aa: CASTGGVTGANVLTF; d_gene: NA; j_gene: TRBJ2-6; abundance: NA; v_gene: TRBV5-1
CDR3nt: TGTGCCAGCAGTAACTTAGGGGCTGAGCAGTTCTTC; CDR3aa: CASSNLGAEQFF; d_gene: NA; j_gene: TRBJ2-1; abundance: NA; v_gene: TRBV6-2/TRBV6-3
CDR3nt: TGTGCCAGCACCAAAGAGGGCCTCTACGAGCAGTACTTC; CDR3aa: CASTKEGLYEQYF; d_gene: NA; j_gene: TRBJ2-7; abundance: NA; v_gene: TRBV6-6
CDR3nt: TGTGCCAGCAGGAGGACTAGCGGGTCCTACACCGGGGAGCTGTTTTTT; CDR3aa: CASRRTSGSYTGELFF; d_gene: TRBD2; j_gene: TRBJ2-2; abundance: once; v_gene: TRBV7-6
CDR3nt: TGTGCCGGCAACGACAGGCTCTCTGGAAACACCATATATTTT; CDR3aa: CAGNDRLSGNTIYF; d_gene: NA; j_gene: TRBJ1-3; abundance: NA; v_gene: TRBV30
CDR3nt: TGTGCCAGCATGGCGGGCTGGCAGAACAATGAGCAGTTCTTC; CDR3aa: CASMAGWQNNEQFF; d_gene: NA; j_gene: TRBJ2-1; abundance: NA; v_gene: TRBV2
CDR3nt: TGTGCCAGCAGCTTAGTACGACTAGCGGATTCCTACGAGCAGTACTTC; CDR3aa: CASSLVRLADSYEQYF; d_gene: TRBD2; j_gene: TRBJ2-7; abundance: once; v_gene: TRBV7-8
CDR3nt: TGTGCCAGCAGCTACTCAGGGACTAATGAAAAACTGTTTTTT; CDR3aa: CASSYSGTNEKLFF; d_gene: NA; j_gene: TRBJ1-4; abundance: NA; v_gene: TRBV7-2
CDR3nt: TGTGCCACCACCAGTAGTTCGGGTCGAGCTTTCTTT; CDR3aa: CATTSSSGRAFF; d_gene: NA; j_gene: TRBJ1-1; abundance: NA; v_gene: TRBV24-1
CDR3nt: TGTGCCAGCAGTTCCGGGACAGGGGTACTTGGGGCCAACGTCCTGACTTTC; CDR3aa: CASSSGTGVLGANVLTF; d_gene: TRBD1; j_gene: TRBJ2-6; abundance: NA; v_gene: TRBV2
CDR3nt: TGTGCCAGCAGCCTGGGACAGGGTAACTATGGCTACACCTTC; CDR3aa: CASSLGQGNYGYTF; d_gene: TRBD1; j_gene: TRBJ1-2; abundance: few; v_gene: TRBV27
CDR3nt: TGCGCCAGCAGCCAAGATACAGGAGAGACTTCTAACTATGGCTACACCTTC; CDR3aa: CASSQDTGETSNYGYTF; d_gene: NA; j_gene: TRBJ1-2; abundance: NA; v_gene: TRBV4-3
CDR3nt: TGTGCCAGTAGTATGACAGGAGTGTACAATGAGCAGTTCTTC; CDR3aa: CASSMTGVYNEQFF; d_gene: NA; j_gene: TRBJ2-1; abundance: NA; v_gene: TRBV19
CDR3nt: TGTGCCAGCAGCCCCATCGAGACAGGGGTTAATCAGCCCCAGCATTTT; CDR3aa: CASSPIETGVNQPQHF; d_gene: TRBD1; j_gene: TRBJ1-5; abundance: NA; v_gene: TRBV6-2/TRBV6-3
CDR3nt: TGTGCCAGTAGTATACTGAATTCACCCCTCCACTTT; CDR3aa: CASSILNSPLHF; d_gene: NA; j_gene: TRBJ1-6; abundance: NA; v_gene: TRBV19
CDR3nt: TGTGCCAGCAGCCGCGGACAGGAAAACATTCAGTACTTC; CDR3aa: CASSRGQENIQYF; d_gene: TRBD1; j_gene: TRBJ2-4; abundance: NA; v_gene: TRBV27
CDR3nt: TGTGCCAGCAGTACCCAGGGGGCATTGTCTACTGAAGCTTTCTTT; CDR3aa: CASSTQGALSTEAFF; d_gene: TRBD1; j_gene: TRBJ1-1; abundance: NA; v_gene: TRBV27
CDR3nt: TGTGCCAGCTCACCAACCGGGACAGGGAGTGCCGAGCAGTACTTC; CDR3aa: CASSPTGTGSAEQYF; d_gene: TRBD1; j_gene: TRBJ2-7; abundance: NA; v_gene: TRBV18
CDR3nt: TGTGCCAGCAGCTTCGGTCCGGCGGGGAAGAACACCGGGGAGCTGTTTTTT; CDR3aa: CASSFGPAGKNTGELFF; d_gene: NA; j_gene: TRBJ2-2; abundance: NA; v_gene: TRBV7-2
CDR3nt: TGTGCCAGCAGCTTAAAAGGGTCCCAAGGGCGGGACACCGGGGAGCTGTTTTTT; CDR3aa: CASSLKGSQGRDTGELFF; d_gene: NA; j_gene: TRBJ2-2; abundance: once; v_gene: TRBV11-2
CDR3nt: TGTGCCAGCAGTTCGGACGGACAGAACACTGAAGCTTTCTTT; CDR3aa: CASSSDGQNTEAFF; d_gene: NA; j_gene: TRBJ1-1; abundance: NA; v_gene: TRBV28
CDR3nt: TGCGCCAGCAGCCAAGATTGGGGGCAGGGGGGCTACGAGCAGTACTTC; CDR3aa: CASSQDWGQGGYEQYF; d_gene: NA; j_gene: TRBJ2-7; abundance: NA; v_gene: TRBV4-1
CDR3nt: TGTGCCAGCAGTGATAGCGGGAGTCGGAACGAGCAGTACTTC; CDR3aa: CASSDSGSRNEQYF; d_gene: TRBD2; j_gene: TRBJ2-7; abundance: NA; v_gene: TRBV6-1
CDR3nt: TGTGCCAGCAGCCAAGGTCGATCTAGCATCCGTGAGACCCAGTACTTC; CDR3aa: CASSQGRSSIRETQYF; d_gene: NA; j_gene: TRBJ2-5; abundance: NA; v_gene: TRBV14
CDR3nt: TGTGCCAGCAGCCCCGGAGCTAACTATGGCTACACCTTC; CDR3aa: CASSPGANYGYTF; d_gene: NA; j_gene: TRBJ1-2; abundance: NA; v_gene: TRBV9
CDR3nt: TGTGCCAGCAGCCAAGATAGTGAGTATCGGGCAGGGATTGGCGAGCAGTACTTC; CDR3aa: CASSQDSEYRAGIGEQYF; d_gene: NA; j_gene: TRBJ2-7; abundance: few; v_gene: TRBV3-1/TRBV3-2
CDR3nt: TGTGCCAGCTCACCAGGCGGGGGCCGGGAGATAAGAGGCTACACCTTC; CDR3aa: CASSPGGGREIRGYTF; d_gene: NA; j_gene: TRBJ1-2; abundance: once; v_gene: TRBV18
CDR3nt: TGTGCCAGCAGAAGAGGGACAGGGAACACCGGGGAGCTGTTTTTT; CDR3aa: CASRRGTGNTGELFF; d_gene: TRBD1; j_gene: TRBJ2-2; abundance: NA; v_gene: TRBV6-5
CDR3nt: TGTGCCTGGAGTGCGGGGAGCAATCAGCCCCAGCATTTT; CDR3aa: CAWSAGSNQPQHF; d_gene: NA; j_gene: TRBJ1-5; abundance: NA; v_gene: TRBV30
CDR3nt: TGTGCCAGCAGCTCGGACAGGAGCACAGATACGCAGTATTTT; CDR3aa: CASSSDRSTDTQYF; d_gene: TRBD1; j_gene: TRBJ2-3; abundance: NA; v_gene: TRBV7-2
CDR3nt: TGTGCCAGCAGCCAAGGTGGAGGGGTTGCGACCTACGAGCAGTACTTC; CDR3aa: CASSQGGGVATYEQYF; d_gene: NA; j_gene: TRBJ2-7; abundance: NA; v_gene: TRBV3-1/TRBV3-2
CDR3nt: TGTGCCAGCAGCTTAGCGGGAGTAGCGGGAGGGCAAGAGACCCAGTACTTC; CDR3aa: CASSLAGVAGGQETQYF; d_gene: TRBD2; j_gene: TRBJ2-5; abundance: NA; v_gene: TRBV7-2
CDR3nt: TGTGCCAGCAGTTCAGGGGAGCCGGCTCGCGGCTACACCTTC; CDR3aa: CASSSGEPARGYTF; d_gene: NA; j_gene: TRBJ1-2; abundance: once; v_gene: TRBV7-6
CDR3nt: TGTGCCTGGAGTACAGGGCCGAACACTGAAGCTTTCTTT; CDR3aa: CAWSTGPNTEAFF; d_gene: NA; j_gene: TRBJ1-1; abundance: NA; v_gene: TRBV30
CDR3nt: TGTGCCAGCAGTTTACAGGCAGGGGGCTCCTATAATTCACCCCTCCACTTT; CDR3aa: CASSLQAGGSYNSPLHF; d_gene: TRBD1; j_gene: TRBJ1-6; abundance: NA; v_gene: TRBV28
CDR3nt: TGTGCCAGCTCACCTTCGGGGACAGGAAATCAGCCCCAGCATTTT; CDR3aa: CASSPSGTGNQPQHF; d_gene: TRBD1; j_gene: TRBJ1-5; abundance: NA; v_gene: TRBV18
CDR3nt: TGCGCCAGCAGCCAAGAGGTGGGGCGGTCAGGTGGCTACACCTTC; CDR3aa: CASSQEVGRSGGYTF; d_gene: NA; j_gene: TRBJ1-2; abundance: few; v_gene: TRBV4-1
CDR3nt: TGTGCCACCAGTGATTTGCAAGCGGGGATTAATCATGAGCAGTTCTTC; CDR3aa: CATSDLQAGINHEQFF; d_gene: TRBD2; j_gene: TRBJ2-1; abundance: few; v_gene: TRBV24-1
CDR3nt: TGTGCCAGCAGCTCCACAAGTTACGAGCAGTACTTC; CDR3aa: CASSSTSYEQYF; d_gene: NA; j_gene: TRBJ2-7; abundance: NA; v_gene: TRBV28
CDR3nt: TGTGCCTGCACTATCGGGAACCCTGAAGCTTTCTTT; CDR3aa: CACTIGNPEAFF; d_gene: NA; j_gene: TRBJ1-1; abundance: few; v_gene: TRBV30
CDR3nt: TGTGCCAGCAGTTTCGATGGGTCTGGGCGTTCACCCCTCCACTTT; CDR3aa: CASSFDGSGRSPLHF; d_gene: NA; j_gene: TRBJ1-6; abundance: NA; v_gene: TRBV6-5
CDR3nt: TGCGCCAGCAGCATCGGACTCAGCACAGATACGCAGTATTTT; CDR3aa: CASSIGLSTDTQYF; d_gene: NA; j_gene: TRBJ2-3; abundance: NA; v_gene: TRBV5-1
CDR3nt: TGTGCCAGCAGTTATCGCCGGGACAGGGGGCATGGTGAGCAGTACTTC; CDR3aa: CASSYRRDRGHGEQYF; d_gene: TRBD1; j_gene: TRBJ2-7; abundance: NA; v_gene: TRBV6-5
CDR3nt: TGTGCCAGCAGCTTAACAGAGAGCTCCTACGAGCAGTACTTC; CDR3aa: CASSLTESSYEQYF; d_gene: NA; j_gene: TRBJ2-7; abundance: NA; v_gene: TRBV7-3
CDR3nt: TGTGCCAGCAGCCAAAATCGGGACTCCTACGAGCAGTACTTC; CDR3aa: CASSQNRDSYEQYF; d_gene: NA; j_gene: TRBJ2-7; abundance: few; v_gene: TRBV4-2
CDR3nt: TGTGCCAGCAGCCAAGATCTGCTAGCGGGAACCACAGATACGCAGTATTTT; CDR3aa: CASSQDLLAGTTDTQYF; d_gene: TRBD2; j_gene: TRBJ2-3; abundance: NA; v_gene: TRBV3-1/TRBV3-2
CDR3nt: TGTGCCAGCAGCTCCGGGACAGGGAGCGATACGCAGTATTTT; CDR3aa: CASSSGTGSDTQYF; d_gene: TRBD1; j_gene: TRBJ2-3; abundance: NA; v_gene: TRBV5-5
CDR3nt: TGCGCCAGCACAGTAAACTACGAGCAGTACTTC; CDR3aa: CASTVNYEQYF; d_gene: NA; j_gene: TRBJ2-7; abundance: NA; v_gene: TRBV10-2
CDR3nt: TGTGCCAGCAGCGTCACAGATACGCAGTATTTT; CDR3aa: CASSVTDTQYF; d_gene: NA; j_gene: TRBJ2-3; abundance: NA; v_gene: TRBV12-3/TRBV12-4
CDR3nt: TGTGCCAGCTCACCTGCCGGGTTGGGTACTGAAGCTTTCTTT; CDR3aa: CASSPAGLGTEAFF; d_gene: NA; j_gene: TRBJ1-1; abundance: NA; v_gene: TRBV18
CDR3nt: TGTGCCAGCAGTACAGGGTCCGGCTACACCTTC; CDR3aa: CASSTGSGYTF; d_gene: NA; j_gene: TRBJ1-2; abundance: NA; v_gene: TRBV28
CDR3nt: TGCGCCAGCAGCCCCCGACTAGCGGGTGACTACAATGAGCAGTTCTTC; CDR3aa: CASSPRLAGDYNEQFF; d_gene: TRBD2; j_gene: TRBJ2-1; abundance: NA; v_gene: TRBV5-1